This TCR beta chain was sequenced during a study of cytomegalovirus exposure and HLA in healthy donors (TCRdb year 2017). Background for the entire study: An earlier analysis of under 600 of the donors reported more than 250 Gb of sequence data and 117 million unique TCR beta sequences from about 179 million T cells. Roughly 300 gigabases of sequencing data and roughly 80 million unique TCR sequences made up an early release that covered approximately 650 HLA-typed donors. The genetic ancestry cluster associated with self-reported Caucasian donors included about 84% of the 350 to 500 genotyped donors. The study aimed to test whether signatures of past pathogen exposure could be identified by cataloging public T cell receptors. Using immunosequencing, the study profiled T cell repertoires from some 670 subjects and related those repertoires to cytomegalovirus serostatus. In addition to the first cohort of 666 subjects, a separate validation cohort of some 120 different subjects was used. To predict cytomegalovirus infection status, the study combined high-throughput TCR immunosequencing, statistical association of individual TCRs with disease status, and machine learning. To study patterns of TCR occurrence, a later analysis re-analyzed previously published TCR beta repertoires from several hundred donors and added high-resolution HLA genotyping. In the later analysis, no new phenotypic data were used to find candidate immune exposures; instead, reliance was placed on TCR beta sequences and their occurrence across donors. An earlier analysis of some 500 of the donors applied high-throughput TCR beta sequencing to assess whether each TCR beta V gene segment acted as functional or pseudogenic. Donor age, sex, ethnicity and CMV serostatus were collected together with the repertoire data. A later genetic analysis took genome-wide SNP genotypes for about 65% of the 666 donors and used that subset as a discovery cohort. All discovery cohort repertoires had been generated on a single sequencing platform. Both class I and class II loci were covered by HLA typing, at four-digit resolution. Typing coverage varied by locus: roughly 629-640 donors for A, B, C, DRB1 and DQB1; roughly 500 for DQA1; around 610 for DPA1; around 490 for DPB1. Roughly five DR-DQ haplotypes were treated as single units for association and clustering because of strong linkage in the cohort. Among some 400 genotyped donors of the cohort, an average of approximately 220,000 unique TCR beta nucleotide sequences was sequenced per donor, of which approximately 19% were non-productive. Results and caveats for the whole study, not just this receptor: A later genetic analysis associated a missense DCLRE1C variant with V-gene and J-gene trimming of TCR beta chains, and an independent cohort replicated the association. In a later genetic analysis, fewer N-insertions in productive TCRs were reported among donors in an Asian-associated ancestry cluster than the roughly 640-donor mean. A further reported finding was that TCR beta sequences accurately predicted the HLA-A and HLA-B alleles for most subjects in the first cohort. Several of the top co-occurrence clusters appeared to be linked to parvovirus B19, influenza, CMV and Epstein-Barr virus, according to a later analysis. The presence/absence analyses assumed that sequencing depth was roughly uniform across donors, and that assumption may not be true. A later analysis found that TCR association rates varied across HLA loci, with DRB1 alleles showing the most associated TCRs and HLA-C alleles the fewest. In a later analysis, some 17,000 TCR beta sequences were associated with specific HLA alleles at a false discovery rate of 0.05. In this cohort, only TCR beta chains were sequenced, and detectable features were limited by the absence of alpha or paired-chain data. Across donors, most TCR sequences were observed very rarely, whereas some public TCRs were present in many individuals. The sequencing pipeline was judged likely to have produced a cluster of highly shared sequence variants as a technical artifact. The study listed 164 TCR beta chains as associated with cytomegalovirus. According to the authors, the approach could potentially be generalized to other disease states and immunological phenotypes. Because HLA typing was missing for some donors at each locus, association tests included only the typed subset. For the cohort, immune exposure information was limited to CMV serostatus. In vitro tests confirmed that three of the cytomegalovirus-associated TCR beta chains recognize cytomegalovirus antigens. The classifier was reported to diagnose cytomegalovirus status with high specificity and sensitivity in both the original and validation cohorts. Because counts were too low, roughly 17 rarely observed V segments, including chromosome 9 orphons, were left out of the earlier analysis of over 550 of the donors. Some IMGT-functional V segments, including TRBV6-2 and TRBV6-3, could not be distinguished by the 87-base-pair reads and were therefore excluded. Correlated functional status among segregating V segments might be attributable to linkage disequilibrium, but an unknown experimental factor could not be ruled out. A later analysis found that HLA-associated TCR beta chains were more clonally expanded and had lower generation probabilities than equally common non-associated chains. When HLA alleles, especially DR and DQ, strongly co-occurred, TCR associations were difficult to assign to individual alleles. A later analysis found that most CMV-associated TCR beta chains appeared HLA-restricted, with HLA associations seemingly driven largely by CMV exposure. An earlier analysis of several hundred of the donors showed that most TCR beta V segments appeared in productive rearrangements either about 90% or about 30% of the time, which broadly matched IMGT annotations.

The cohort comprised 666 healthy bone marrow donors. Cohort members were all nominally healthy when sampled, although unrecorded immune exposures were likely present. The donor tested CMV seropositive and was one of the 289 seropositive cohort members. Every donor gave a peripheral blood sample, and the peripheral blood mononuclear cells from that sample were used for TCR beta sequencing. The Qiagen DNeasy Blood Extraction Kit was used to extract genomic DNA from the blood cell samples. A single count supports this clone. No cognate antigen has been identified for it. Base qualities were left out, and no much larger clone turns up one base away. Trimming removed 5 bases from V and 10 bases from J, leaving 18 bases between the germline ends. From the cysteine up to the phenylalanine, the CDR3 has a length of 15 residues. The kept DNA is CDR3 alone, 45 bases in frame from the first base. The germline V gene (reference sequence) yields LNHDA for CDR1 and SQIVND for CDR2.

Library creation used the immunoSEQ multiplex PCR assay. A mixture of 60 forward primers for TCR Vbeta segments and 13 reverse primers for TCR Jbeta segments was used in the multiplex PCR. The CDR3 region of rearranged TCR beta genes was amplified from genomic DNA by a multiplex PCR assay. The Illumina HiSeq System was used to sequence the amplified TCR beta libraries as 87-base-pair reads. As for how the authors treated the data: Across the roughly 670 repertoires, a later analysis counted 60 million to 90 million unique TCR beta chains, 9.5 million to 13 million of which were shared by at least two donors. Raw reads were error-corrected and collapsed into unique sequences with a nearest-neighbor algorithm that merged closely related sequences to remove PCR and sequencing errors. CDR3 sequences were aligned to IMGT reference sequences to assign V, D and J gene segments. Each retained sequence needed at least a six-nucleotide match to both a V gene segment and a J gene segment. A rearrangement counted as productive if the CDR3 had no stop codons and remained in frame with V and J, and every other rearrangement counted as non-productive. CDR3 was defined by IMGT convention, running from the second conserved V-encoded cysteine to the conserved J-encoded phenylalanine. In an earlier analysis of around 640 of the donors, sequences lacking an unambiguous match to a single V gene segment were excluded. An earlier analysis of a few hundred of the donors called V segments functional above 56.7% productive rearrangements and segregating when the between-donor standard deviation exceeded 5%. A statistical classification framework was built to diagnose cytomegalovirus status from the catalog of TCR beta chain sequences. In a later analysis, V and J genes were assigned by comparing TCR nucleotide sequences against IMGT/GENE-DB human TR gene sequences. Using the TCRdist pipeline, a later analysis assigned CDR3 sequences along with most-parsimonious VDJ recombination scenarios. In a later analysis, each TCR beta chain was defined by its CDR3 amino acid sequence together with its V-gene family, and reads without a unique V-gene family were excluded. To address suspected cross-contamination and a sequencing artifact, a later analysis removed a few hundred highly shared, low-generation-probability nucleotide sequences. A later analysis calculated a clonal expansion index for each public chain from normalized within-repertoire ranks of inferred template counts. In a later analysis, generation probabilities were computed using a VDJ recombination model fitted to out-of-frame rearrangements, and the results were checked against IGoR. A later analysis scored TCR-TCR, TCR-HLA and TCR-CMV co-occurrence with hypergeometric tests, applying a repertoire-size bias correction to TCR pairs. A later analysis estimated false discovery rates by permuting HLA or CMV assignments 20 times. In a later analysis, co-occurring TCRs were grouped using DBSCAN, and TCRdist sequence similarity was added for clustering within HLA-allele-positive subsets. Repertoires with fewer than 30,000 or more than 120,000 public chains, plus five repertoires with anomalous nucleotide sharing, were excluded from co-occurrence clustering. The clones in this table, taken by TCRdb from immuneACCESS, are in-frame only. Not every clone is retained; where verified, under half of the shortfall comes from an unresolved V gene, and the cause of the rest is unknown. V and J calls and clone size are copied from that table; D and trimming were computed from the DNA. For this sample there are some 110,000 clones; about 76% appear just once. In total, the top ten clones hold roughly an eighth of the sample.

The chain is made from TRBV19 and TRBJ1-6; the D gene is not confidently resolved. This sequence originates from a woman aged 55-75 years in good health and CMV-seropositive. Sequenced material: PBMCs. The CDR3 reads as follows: CASSLTNPSQSPLHF. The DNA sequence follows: TGTGCCAGTAGTTTGACAAACCCGTCCCAATCACCCCTCCACTTT. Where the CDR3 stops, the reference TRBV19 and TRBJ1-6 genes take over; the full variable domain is DGGITQSPKYLFRKEGQNVTLSCEQNLNHDAMYWYRQDPGQGLRLIYYSQIVNDFQKGDIAEGYSVSREKKESFPLTVTSAQKNPTAFYLCASSLTNPSQSPLHFGNGTRLTVT.